Below, 9 T cell receptor beta chains from the same sample are listed, as sequenced in a study of blood T cell repertoires in COVID-19. Assay: immunoSEQ multiplex PCR; the TCRdb copy retains only in-frame clones and omits some. The sample consists of 240,000 or so clones, about 83% of them appearing once. The specimen sequenced was peripheral blood. Receptors were obtained from a man older than 75 with acute or convalescent COVID-19.

V and J are TRBV10-1 and TRBJ1-1; 9 nucleotides match TRBD1. The CDR3 sequence is 13 residues long. The trim removed 4 bases at V and 9 bases at J, leaving 6 bases unmatched. The V gene's germline CDR1 is WNHNN and CDR2 SYGVQD (reference sequence). The CDR3 region is CASSAGQGMKAFF. DNA for the CDR3: TGCGCCAGCAGTGCGGGACAGGGTATGAAAGCTTTCTTT.

This chain joins TRBV4-1 and TRBJ2-1; D perhaps matches TRBD1 (6 bases). CDR3 length equals 13 residues. CDR1 is MGHRA and CDR2 is YSYEKL in the germline V gene. Trimming took off 1 base at V and 12 bases at J, with 13 bases between the two ends. The CDR3 bases are TGCGCCAGCAGCCAAGTACAGGGCGGTGGGCAGTTCTTC. It codes for CASSQVQGGGQFF.

The sample holds one count of this clone. The rearrangement uses TRBV6-5 and TRBJ1-1; 8 bases line up with TRBD1. CDR1 and CDR2 (germline): MNHEY, SVGAGI. Losses at the gene ends were 6 bases for V and 4 bases for J; bases not matched to a gene: 7. The length of the CDR3 is 14 residues. The CDR3 is CASSKDRVSTEAFF. The CDR3 region has the DNA TGTGCCAGCAGCAAGGACAGGGTGAGCACTGAAGCTTTCTTT.

As regards this clone: Other DNA sequences in this sample translate to the same CDR3. This chain joins TRBV2 and TRBJ2-2, with a weak D call TRBD2 (5 bases). This CDR3 spans 15 amino acids. The germline gives CDR1 SNHLY, CDR2 FYNNEI. V was shortened by 0 bases and J by 3 bases, with 8 bases between the two germline ends. The CDR3 DNA sequence: TGTGCCAGCAGTGAAGCGTCGGGATACACCGGGGAGCTGTTTTTT. Its translation: CASSEASGYTGELFF.

The chain links TRBV2 to TRBJ2-5; D perhaps matches TRBD2 (5 bases). The CDR3 length is 12 residues. Looked up from germline, CDR1 is SNHLY and CDR2 is FYNNEI. V shed 9 bases and J shed 1 base, with 9 bases lying between them. For the CDR3, the DNA is TGTGCCAGTAAAGGACTCCAAGAGACCCAGTACTTC. Translation gives CASKGLQETQYF.

V usage is TRBV6-5 and J usage is TRBJ2-2, with a weak D call TRBD1 (6 bases). CDR3 length: 13 amino acids. The germline V gene has CDR1 MNHEY and CDR2 SVGAGI. Trimming took off 6 bases at V and 5 bases at J, with 10 bases between the two ends. CDR3: CASSRTETGELFF. The CDR3 DNA is TGTGCCAGCAGCCGGACAGAGACCGGGGAGCTGTTTTTT.

The V gene is TRBV28, the J gene TRBJ1-5; 8 nucleotides agree with TRBD1. The ends lost 5 bases at V and 2 bases at J; junction bases unmatched: 2. CDR1 MDHEN and CDR2 SYDVKM come from the germline V gene. The CDR3 loop spans 14 amino acids. As DNA, the CDR3 is TGTGCCAGCAGTACGGGACAGGGCAATCAGCCCCAGCATTTT. As protein: CASSTGQGNQPQHF.

This clone was counted a few times. The chain recombines TRBV3-1 (or the pseudogene TRBV3-2) with TRBJ1-2; 9 bases are a match to TRBD1. J lost 8 bases, V lost 3 bases, and 7 bases had no gene match. The CDR3 totals 14 residues. Looked up from germline, CDR1 is LGHDT and CDR2 is YNNKEL (reference sequence). As DNA, the CDR3 is TGTGCCAGCAGCCAGGCACAGGGGGCAGGGGGCTACACCTTC. Its protein is CASSQAQGAGGYTF.

The J gene is TRBJ1-1, the V gene TRBV12-3 or TRBV12-4, with D possibly TRBD1 on 6 matching bases. Trimming cost V 5 bases and J 7 bases, with 14 bases left between them. This CDR3 contains 13 residues. CDR3 sequence reads: CASSLHKGGEAFF. The CDR3 DNA follows: TGTGCCAGCAGTCTCCACAAAGGGGGTGAAGCTTTCTTT.